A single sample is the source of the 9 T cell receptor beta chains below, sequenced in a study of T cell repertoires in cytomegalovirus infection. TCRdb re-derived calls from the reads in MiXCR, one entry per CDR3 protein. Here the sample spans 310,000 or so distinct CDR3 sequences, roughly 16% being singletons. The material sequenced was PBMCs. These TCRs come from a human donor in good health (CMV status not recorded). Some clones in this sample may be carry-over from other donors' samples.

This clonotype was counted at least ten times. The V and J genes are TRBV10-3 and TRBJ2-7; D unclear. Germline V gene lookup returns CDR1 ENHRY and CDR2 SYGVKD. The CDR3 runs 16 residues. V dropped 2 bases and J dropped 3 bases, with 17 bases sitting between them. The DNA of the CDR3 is TGTGCCATCAGTGAGAGTATAGGGTATGGTAACTACGAGCAGTACTTC. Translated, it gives CAISESIGYGNYEQYF.

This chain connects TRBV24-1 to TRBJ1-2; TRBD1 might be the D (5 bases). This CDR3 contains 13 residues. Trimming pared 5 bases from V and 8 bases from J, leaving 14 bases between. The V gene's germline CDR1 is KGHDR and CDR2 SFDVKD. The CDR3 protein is CATSGRLGDGYTF. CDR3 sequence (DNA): TGTGCCACCAGTGGACGGCTTGGGGACGGCTACACCTTC.

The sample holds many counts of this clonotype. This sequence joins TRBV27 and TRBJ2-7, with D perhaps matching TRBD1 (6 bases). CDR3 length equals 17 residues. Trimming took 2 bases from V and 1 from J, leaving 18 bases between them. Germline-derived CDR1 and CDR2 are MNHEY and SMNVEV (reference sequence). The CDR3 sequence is CASSLTGTNLFSYEQYF. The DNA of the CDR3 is TGTGCCAGCAGTTTAACCGGGACAAACTTATTTTCCTACGAGCAGTACTTC.

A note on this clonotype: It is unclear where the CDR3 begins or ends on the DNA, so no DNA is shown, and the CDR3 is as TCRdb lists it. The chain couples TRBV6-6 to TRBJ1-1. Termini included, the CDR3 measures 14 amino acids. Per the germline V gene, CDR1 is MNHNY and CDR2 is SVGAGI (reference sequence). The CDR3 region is CASSSSGGQTEAFF.

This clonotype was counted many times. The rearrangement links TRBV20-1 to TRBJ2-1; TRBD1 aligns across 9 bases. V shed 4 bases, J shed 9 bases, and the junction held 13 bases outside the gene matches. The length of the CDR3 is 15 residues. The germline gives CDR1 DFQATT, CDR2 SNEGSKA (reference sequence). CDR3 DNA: TGCAGTGCTATCCCCTGGACAGGGGATCGGGGTGAGCAGTTCTTC. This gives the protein CSAIPWTGDRGEQFF.

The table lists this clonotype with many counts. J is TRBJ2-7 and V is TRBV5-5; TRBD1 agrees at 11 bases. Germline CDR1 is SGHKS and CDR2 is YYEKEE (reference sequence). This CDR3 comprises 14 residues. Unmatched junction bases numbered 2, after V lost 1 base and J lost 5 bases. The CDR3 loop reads CASSLRTGGNEQYF. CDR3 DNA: TGTGCCAGCAGCTTGAGGACAGGGGGCAACGAGCAGTACTTC.

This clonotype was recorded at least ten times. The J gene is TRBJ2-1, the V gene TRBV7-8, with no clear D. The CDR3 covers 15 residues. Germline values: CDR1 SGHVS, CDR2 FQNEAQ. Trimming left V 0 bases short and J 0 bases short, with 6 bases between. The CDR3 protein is CASSLAESSYNEQFF. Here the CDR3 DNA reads TGTGCCAGCAGCTTAGCGGAGAGCTCCTACAATGAGCAGTTCTTC. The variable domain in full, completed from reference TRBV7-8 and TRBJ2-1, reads GAGVSQSPRYKVAKRGQDVALRCDPISGHVSLFWYQQALGQGPEFLTYFQNEAQLDKSGLPSDRFFAERPEGSVSTLKIQRTQQEDSAVYLCASSLAESSYNEQFFGPGTRLTVL.

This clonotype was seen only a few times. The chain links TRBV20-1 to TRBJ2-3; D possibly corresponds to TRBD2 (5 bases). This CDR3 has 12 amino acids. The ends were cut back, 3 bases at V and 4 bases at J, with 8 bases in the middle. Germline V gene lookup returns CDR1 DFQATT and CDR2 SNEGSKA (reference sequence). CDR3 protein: CSASLASDTQYF. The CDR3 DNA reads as TGCAGTGCTAGCCTAGCCTCAGATACGCAGTATTTT.

The CDR3 nucleotides read TGCAGTGCTAGAGATACGGGTGTCTCCTACAATGAGCAGTTCTTC. It codes for CSARDTGVSYNEQFF. The chain combines TRBV20-1 with TRBJ2-1; no firm D call. Germline lookup yields CDR1 DFQATT and CDR2 SNEGSKA (reference sequence). V lost 0 bases to trimming and J lost 0 bases, with 9 bases between them. This CDR3 spans 15 amino acids.